Included here is one TCR beta chain sequence, with context. V trimming: 1 base; J trimming: 7 bases; junction bases outside the gene matches: 10. CDR3 length equals 15 residues. Germline CDR1 and CDR2: GTSNPN and SVGIG (reference sequence). This sample stems from a study of memory CD4+ T cells and cytomegalovirus serostatus. Using immunoSEQ multiplex PCR, the repertoire was profiled, and TCRdb retains in-frame clones only, with some absent. The table lists just over 45,000 clones, under 80% of them singletons, with approximately 0.6% in the top ten. Single viable CD3+CD4+CD8-CD45RO+ cells were sorted as the memory CD4+ T cells.

The sample was memory CD4+ T cells from blood. The receptor was derived from an adult in good health and CMV-seronegative. The chain employs TRBV30 and TRBJ1-2, with 9 bases lining up with TRBD1. The CDR3 DNA reads TGTGCCTGGAGTGCCTACTCGACAGGGGGTTCTGGCTACACCTTC. Amino acid sequence: CAWSAYSTGGSGYTF. The full variable domain, in which reference TRBV30 and TRBJ1-2 provide the parts outside the CDR3, is SQTIHQWPATLVQPVGSPLSLECTVEGTSNPNLYWYRQAAGRGLQLLFYSVGIGQISSEVPQNLSASRPQDRQFILSSKKLLLSDSGFYLCAWSAYSTGGSGYTFGSGTRLTVV.